Below are 30 T cell receptor beta chains sequenced from a single sample in a study of CD8+CD57+ T cells in acquired aplastic anemia. Both TCR beta VDJ combination and CDR3 sequence profiling were carried out. Genomic DNA was the template for this profiling. From the reads, TCRdb called clonotypes with MiXCR, one entry per CDR3 protein. The data contain roughly 300,000 distinct CDR3 sequences, 45% to 65% of them singletons. The sample was sorted CD4+, CD8+, or CD8+CD57+ T cells (not recorded which) from PBMCs. Receptor source: a human donor with severe aplastic anemia or a healthy control (not recorded which).

This chain connects TRBV6-2 or TRBV6-3 to TRBJ1-2; D not certain. The CDR3 contains 13 residues. CDR1 is MNHEY, CDR2 SVGEGT, per germline. Trimming left V 5 bases short and J 5 bases short, with 12 bases between. In DNA form, the CDR3 reads TGTGCCAGCAGTGAGCGGCTGATATATGGCTACACCTTC. This codes for CASSERLIYGYTF.

As for this clonotype: A much bigger clone sits one base away, suggesting this may be a read error. The chain couples TRBV7-9 to TRBJ1-3; TRBD1 aligns across 7 bases. V dropped 3 bases and J dropped 5; count of bases not matched to a gene: 7. CDR1 and CDR2 (germline): SEHNR, FQNEAQ (reference sequence). The CDR3 contains 15 residues. CDR3 DNA sequence: TGTGCCAGCAGCTTCAATGGGGGACAGAGAAACACCATATATTTT. It is translated as CASSFNGGQRNTIYF.

This clonotype was found a few times. This chain links TRBV7-2 with TRBJ2-3, with a possible D match to TRBD1 (5 bases). The J call may be incorrect, as the DNA end agrees better with TRBJ2-1. Germline V gene data show CDR1 as SGHTA and CDR2 as FQGNSA. CDR3 size: 15 residues. The CDR3 DNA sequence: TGTGCCAGCAGGGTCCCCCAGGGCCCCTCCGGGGAGCAGTTCTTC. Encoded protein: CASRVPQGPSGEQFF.

V usage is TRBV9 and J usage is TRBJ1-2; 10 nucleotides line up with TRBD1. The junction had 4 bases not matched to a gene; V was cut back by 3 bases and J by 2 bases. Germline V gives CDR1 SGDLS, CDR2 YYNGEE. This CDR3 is 15 amino acids long. The CDR3 loop is CASSGLGQGNYGYTF. In nucleotides, the CDR3 is TGTGCCAGCAGCGGACTGGGACAGGGGAACTATGGCTACACCTTC.

The V gene is TRBV20-1, the J gene TRBJ1-1; no clear D gene. Trimming cost V 1 base and J 7 bases, with 10 bases left between them. The CDR3 has 12 amino acids. Germline loops: CDR1 DFQATT, CDR2 SNEGSKA (reference sequence). DNA of the CDR3: TGCAGTGCTAGAGTCTTACCTTTTGAAGCTTTCTTT. Its translation is CSARVLPFEAFF.

V is TRBV24-1 and J is TRBJ2-1; 10 bases line up with TRBD2. V was clipped by 3 bases and J by 8 bases; unmatched bases: 6. This CDR3 comprises 15 residues. Looked up from germline, CDR1 is KGHDR and CDR2 is SFDVKD. The CDR3 region is CATSDEREGRYEQFF. The CDR3 nucleotides are TGTGCCACCAGTGATGAGCGGGAGGGGCGGTATGAGCAGTTCTTC.

The chain combines TRBV29-1 with TRBJ2-3; the D gene is possibly TRBD2 (7 bases). This CDR3 is 12 amino acids long. CDR1 and CDR2 (germline): SQVTM, ANQGSEA. V lost 7 bases, J lost 8 bases, and 16 bases lay in between. This chain's CDR3 is CSGSGGHGTQYF. CDR3 in DNA: TGCAGCGGTTCCGGGGGGCACGGTACGCAGTATTTT.

Turning to this clonotype: It is likely a read error, because the conserved phenylalanine at the end of the CDR3 is missing. The chain uses TRBV29-1 and TRBJ1-1; D remains unclear. This CDR3 has 13 residues. Germline V gene sequence: CDR1 SQVTM, CDR2 ANQGSEA. Deletions cut 5 bases from V and 1 base from J, with 11 bases between. The CDR3 sequence is CSVKTATNTEAFL. CDR3 sequence (DNA): TGCAGCGTTAAGACCGCTACGAACACTGAAGCTTTCCTT.

The chain links TRBV3-1 to TRBJ1-5, with D possibly TRBD1 on 5 matching bases. In germline, CDR1 is LGHDT, CDR2 YNNKEL (reference sequence). The V and J ends lost 1 base and 10 bases respectively, with 11 bases between them. This CDR3 comprises 13 residues. The CDR3 loop is CASSQVGVGPQHF. The CDR3 DNA is TGTGCCAGCAGCCAAGTGGGGGTAGGACCCCAGCATTTT.

This chain connects TRBV7-9 to TRBJ2-7; TRBD2 might be the D (5 bases). The CDR3 totals 17 residues. Germline-derived CDR1 and CDR2 are SEHNR and FQNEAQ (reference sequence). The V end was cut by 2 bases, the J end by 0 bases, with 17 bases between. The chain's CDR3 is CASSLSLGGGFSYEQYF. As DNA, the CDR3 is TGTGCCAGCAGCTTATCTCTCGGCGGAGGTTTCTCCTACGAGCAGTACTTC. The full variable domain, completed using reference TRBV7-9 and TRBJ2-7, is DTGVSQNPRHKITKRGQNVTFRCDPISEHNRLYWYRQTLGQGPEFLTYFQNEAQLEKSRLLSDRFSAERPKGSFSTLEIQRTEQGDSAMYLCASSLSLGGGFSYEQYFGPGTRLTVT.

J is TRBJ1-1 and V is TRBV19; TRBD1 is a possible D gene (6 bases). Germline assignment: CDR1 LNHDA and CDR2 SQIVND (reference sequence). The length of the CDR3 is 15 residues. V was cut by 3 bases and J by 4 bases, with 15 bases left in between. In DNA form, the CDR3 reads TGTGCCAGTAGTATGGGGTTACAGGGCAGCACTGAAGCTTTCTTT. This translates into CASSMGLQGSTEAFF. Variable domain in full (rest from reference TRBV19 and TRBJ1-1): DGGITQSPKYLFRKEGQNVTLSCEQNLNHDAMYWYRQDPGQGLRLIYYSQIVNDFQKGDIAEGYSVSREKKESFPLTVTSAQKNPTAFYLCASSMGLQGSTEAFFGQGTRLTVV.

Many counts were recorded for this clonotype. As DNA, the CDR3 is TGTGCCAGCTCCCAAGGACTAATTGGCGAGCAGTACTTC. It is translated as CASSQGLIGEQYF. The chain carries TRBV18 and TRBJ2-7, with D perhaps matching TRBD2 (6 bases). The ends were cut back, 6 bases at V and 6 bases at J, with 15 bases in the middle. The CDR3 is made up of 13 amino acids. The V gene's germline CDR1 is KGHSH and CDR2 LQKENI.

The chain is built from TRBV24-1 and TRBJ1-1; maybe TRBD1 (5 bases). This CDR3 is 12 amino acids long. Germline V gene sequence: CDR1 KGHDR, CDR2 SFDVKD. The ends were cut back, 7 bases at V and 10 bases at J, with 15 bases in the middle. The CDR3, as DNA: TGTGCCACCAGGAACAGCGGTGGGGCAGCTTTCTTT. Translating gives CATRNSGGAAFF.

The J gene is TRBJ1-5, the V gene TRBV10-3; tentatively, D is TRBD1 (6 bases). Trimming stripped 6 bases from V and 0 bases from J, with 12 bases between. Germline V gene lookup returns CDR1 ENHRY and CDR2 SYGVKD. The length of the CDR3 is 15 residues. Here the CDR3 reads CAIRSDSNSNQPQHF. In DNA, the CDR3 is TGTGCCATCAGATCGGACAGTAATAGCAATCAGCCCCAGCATTTT.

This clonotype showed up just a few times. A much larger clone sits a single nucleotide away, making a read error possible. The V and J genes are TRBV12-3 or TRBV12-4 and TRBJ1-3; D not resolved. This CDR3 is 19 amino acids long. CDR3 loop: CAGSLGGYETLRSGNTIYF. CDR3 sequence (DNA): TGTGCCGGCAGTTTGGGTGGATATGAAACACTACGGTCTGGAAACACCATATATTTT.

The V gene is TRBV7-2, the J gene TRBJ1-2; D gene unclear. Germline V gene data show CDR1 as SGHTA and CDR2 as FQGNSA. V was shortened by 0 bases and J by 2 bases, with 7 bases between the two germline ends. CDR3 length equals 14 residues. The CDR3 reads CASSLARQNYGYTF. DNA for the CDR3: TGTGCCAGCAGCTTAGCAAGGCAGAACTATGGCTACACCTTC. Full variable domain (outside the CDR3, taken from reference TRBV7-2 and TRBJ1-2): GAGVSQSPSNKVTEKGKDVELRCDPISGHTALYWYRQSLGQGLEFLIYFQGNSAPDKSGLPSDRFSAERTGGSVSTLTIQRTQQEDSAVYLCASSLARQNYGYTFGSGTRLTVV.

This sequence joins TRBV12-3 or TRBV12-4 and TRBJ1-4, with a weak D call TRBD1 (5 bases). The CDR3 has 14 residues. With 3 bases removed from V and 7 bases from J, the gap between germline ends came to 12 bases. This chain's CDR3 is CASSFMARAEKLFF. The CDR3 DNA sequence: TGTGCCAGCAGTTTTATGGCCAGGGCTGAAAAACTGTTTTTT.

Comment on this clonotype: At one end the junction does not follow the germline gene, possibly because of a read error. The chain links TRBV19 to TRBJ2-3; TRBD1 matches 7 bases. The CDR3 runs 15 residues. Looked up from germline, CDR1 is LNHDA and CDR2 is SQIVND (reference sequence). As DNA, the CDR3 is TGTGCCGGTAGTATACGAACAGGGGACACAGATACGCAGTATTTT. Encoded protein: CAGSIRTGDTDTQYF. The full variable domain, rest sourced from reference TRBV19 and TRBJ2-3, is DGGITQSPKYLFRKEGQNVTLSCEQNLNHDAMYWYRQDPGQGLRLIYYSQIVNDFQKGDIAEGYSVSREKKESFPLTVTSAQKNPTAFYLCAGSIRTGDTDTQYFGPGTRLTVL.

Notes on this clonotype: A read error may explain this, as a much larger clone is one base away. The gene calls are TRBV30 and TRBJ1-2, with 7 bases identical to TRBD1. Germline CDR1 reads GTSNPN; CDR2 reads SVGIG (reference sequence). The CDR3 is 12 amino acids. V lost 1 base to trimming and J lost 7 bases; unmatched junction nucleotides: 3. CDR3 sequence (DNA): TGTGCCTGGAGTGGAACAGGGGTTGGCTACACCTTC. Translating gives CAWSGTGVGYTF.

The V and J genes are TRBV7-8 and TRBJ2-7; 9 positions match TRBD2. CDR1 SGHVS and CDR2 FQNEAQ come from the germline V gene. V lost 3 bases to trimming and J lost 2 bases; unmatched junction nucleotides: 8. The CDR3 has 16 amino acids. CDR3 protein: CASSFPSGLATYEQYF. For the CDR3, the DNA is TGTGCCAGCAGCTTCCCTTCGGGACTAGCTACCTACGAGCAGTACTTC.

J is TRBJ1-1 and V is TRBV5-1; D unclear. Trimming removed 4 bases from V and 1 base from J, with 17 bases in between. Germline CDR1 reads SGHRS; CDR2 reads YFSETQ. CDR3 length: 16 residues. The CDR3 bases are TGCGCCAGCAGCCAAGGTGCTCCCCCAGGGAACACTGAAGCTTTCTTT. Encoded protein: CASSQGAPPGNTEAFF.

This clonotype was recorded at least ten times. This chain uses TRBV10-3 with TRBJ1-3, with 7 nucleotides matching TRBD1. The CDR3 length is 17 residues. Per the germline V gene, CDR1 is ENHRY and CDR2 is SYGVKD. The J segment lost 1 base and the V segment lost 3 bases, leaving 9 bases of the junction unmatched. As DNA, the CDR3 is TGTGCCATCAGTGATCAGTTGGACAGGCCGTCTGGAAACACCATATATTTT. The encoded protein is CAISDQLDRPSGNTIYF.

This clonotype came up many times. The J gene is TRBJ2-6, the V gene TRBV20-1, with D perhaps TRBD1 or TRBD2 (5 bases each). CDR3 length equals 14 residues. Between the trimmed V and J ends, which lost 3 bases and 4 bases, there was a span of 10 bases. In germline, CDR1 is DFQATT, CDR2 SNEGSKA (reference sequence). DNA of the CDR3: TGCAGTGCTAGCGGGGCCCCCGGGGCCAACGTCCTGACTTTC. It yields the protein CSASGAPGANVLTF.

At least ten counts were recorded for this clonotype. The chain has TRBV19 and TRBJ2-7; D call uncertain. The CDR3 extends over 16 amino acids. Germline V gene data show CDR1 as LNHDA and CDR2 as SQIVND (reference sequence). V lost 1 base and J 6 bases, leaving 19 bases between the germline ends. DNA for the CDR3: TGTGCCAGTAGTATAGGAGGATCAGCCAGCCAACTCGAGCAGTACTTC. Encoded protein: CASSIGGSASQLEQYF.

The sample holds many counts of this clonotype. The rearrangement uses TRBV25-1 and TRBJ1-1; D gene unclear. V was shortened by 9 bases and J by 7 bases, with 6 bases between the two germline ends. Germline lookup yields CDR1 MGHDK and CDR2 SYGVNS. The CDR3 loop spans 9 amino acids. CDR3 DNA sequence: TGTGCCAGTTATTTTGAAGCTTTCTTT. It is translated as CASYFEAFF.

J is TRBJ2-5 and V is TRBV12-3 or TRBV12-4; 7 nucleotides agree with TRBD1. V lost 0 bases to trimming and J lost 3 bases; unmatched junction nucleotides: 19. There are 20 residues in the CDR3. CDR3 in DNA: TGTGCCAGCAGTTTAGCCCCGACGGACGTGGGCAGGGGGACGGAAGAGACCCAGTACTTC. It codes for CASSLAPTDVGRGTEETQYF.

The rearrangement joins TRBV6-2 or TRBV6-3 to TRBJ1-5, with D possibly being TRBD1 (6 bases). The germline V and J ends were trimmed by 6 bases and 2 bases, with 14 bases remaining between them. Per germline, CDR1 MNHEY and CDR2 SVGEGT. This CDR3 has 15 amino acids. CDR3 sequence: CASSHEGGGNQPQHF. CDR3 nucleotides: TGTGCCAGCAGCCACGAGGGGGGCGGCAATCAGCCCCAGCATTTT.

V is TRBV12-3 or TRBV12-4 and J is TRBJ1-2; D is unclear. CDR3 length: 14 amino acids. V lost 3 bases, J lost 3 bases, and 11 bases lay in between. The CDR3 loop is CASSFRGGYYGYTF. As DNA, the CDR3 is TGTGCCAGCAGTTTCCGTGGAGGGTACTATGGCTACACCTTC.

In this sample, this clonotype turned up many times. V and J are TRBV7-3 and TRBJ2-5; D gene ambiguous. V lost 2 bases to trimming and J lost 2 bases, with 15 bases between them. This CDR3 is built from 16 residues. Germline V gives CDR1 SGHTA, CDR2 FQGTGA. The CDR3 DNA follows: TGTGCCAGCAGCTTACTCCCAGGCAGCGCTCAAGAGACCCAGTACTTC. Protein product: CASSLLPGSAQETQYF. The full variable domain, its missing parts supplied by reference TRBV7-3 and TRBJ2-5, is GAGVSQTPSNKVTEKGKYVELRCDPISGHTALYWYRQSLGQGPEFLIYFQGTGAADDSGLPNDRFFAVRPEGSVSTLKIQRTERGDSAVYLCASSLLPGSAQETQYFGPGTRLLVL.

This clonotype has ten or more counts. The V gene is TRBV5-6, the J gene TRBJ2-1; 7 nucleotides agree with TRBD2. In germline, CDR1 is SGHDT, CDR2 YYEEEE. V lost 0 bases, J lost 4 bases, and 7 bases stayed unmatched. This CDR3 comprises 16 residues. Here the CDR3 reads CASSLAGLGGYNEQFF. CDR3 nucleotides: TGTGCCAGCAGCTTGGCCGGACTAGGCGGGTACAATGAGCAGTTCTTC. Combining the CDR3 with reference TRBV5-6 and TRBJ2-1 gives the whole variable domain DAGVTQSPTHLIKTRGQQVTLRCSPKSGHDTVSWYQQALGQGPQFIFQYYEEEERQRGNFPDRFSGHQFPNYSSELNVNALLLGDSALYLCASSLAGLGGYNEQFFGPGTRLTVL.